These T cell receptor beta chains were read from a single sample in a study of T cell repertoires in cytomegalovirus infection. These TCRs' antigens remain unknown. Each CDR3 protein is one row after TCRdb ran MiXCR on the reads. The repertoire holds about 160,000 distinct CDR3 sequences, with about 22% as singletons. Sequenced material: CD8+ T cells from cultured PBMCs, taken from culture after CMV antigen stimulation. Receptors originate from a human donor in good health (CMV status not recorded). Some clones in this sample may be carry-over from other donors' samples. Both conserved end residues are trimmed from each CDR3. The order of the fields is V gene, D gene, CDR3 protein. D genes are given only for firm matches.

v_gene: TRBV28; d_gene: .; CDR3aa: ASSFRPDFNYGYT
v_gene: TRBV7-8; d_gene: .; CDR3aa: ASSRRYNSPLH
v_gene: TRBV4-3; d_gene: TRBD1; CDR3aa: ASSQGTGGNTEAF
v_gene: TRBV28; d_gene: TRBD2; CDR3aa: ASSLGLAGEFYEQF
v_gene: TRBV7-2; d_gene: .; CDR3aa: ASQRGRAYHDEQY
v_gene: TRBV7-9; d_gene: .; CDR3aa: ASSLTFGGSPDTQY
v_gene: TRBV7-2; d_gene: TRBD1; CDR3aa: ASSTTGGLMEQY
v_gene: TRBV20-1; d_gene: .; CDR3aa: SASPGTSNYGYT
v_gene: TRBV7-8; d_gene: .; CDR3aa: ASSFLPSGANVLT
v_gene: TRBV11-2; d_gene: TRBD1; CDR3aa: ASSKPGQGYGYT
v_gene: TRBV12-3/TRBV12-4; d_gene: TRBD1; CDR3aa: ASRITQGAEGTEAF
v_gene: TRBV4-1; d_gene: TRBD1; CDR3aa: ASSQGGQQNTEAF
v_gene: TRBV11-2; d_gene: .; CDR3aa: ASTYDGGELF
v_gene: TRBV7-9; d_gene: .; CDR3aa: ASSPPLEGPNTEAF
v_gene: TRBV7-2; d_gene: TRBD1; CDR3aa: ASSLAGGQGLANQPQH
v_gene: TRBV12-3/TRBV12-4; d_gene: .; CDR3aa: ASSEAPQAF
v_gene: TRBV7-9; d_gene: .; CDR3aa: ASSEWTEANYGYT
v_gene: TRBV11-2; d_gene: .; CDR3aa: ASSFQSQRGAGTEAF
v_gene: TRBV28; d_gene: .; CDR3aa: ASSPNRGNQPQH
v_gene: TRBV7-2; d_gene: TRBD1; CDR3aa: ASSSPRDRANTGELF
v_gene: TRBV7-8; d_gene: .; CDR3aa: ASSSAPGEEQY
v_gene: TRBV29-1; d_gene: .; CDR3aa: SVDFNPRDSSLDAF
v_gene: TRBV20-1; d_gene: TRBD1; CDR3aa: SARAQGLFSYEQY
v_gene: TRBV28; d_gene: TRBD1; CDR3aa: ATGQGLETQY
v_gene: TRBV4-1; d_gene: .; CDR3aa: ASSQDHGSSTDTQY
v_gene: TRBV4-1; d_gene: TRBD1; CDR3aa: ASSQVRGETQY
v_gene: TRBV27; d_gene: .; CDR3aa: ASSGGYGYT
v_gene: TRBV7-2; d_gene: .; CDR3aa: ASSSGVGGNSPLH
v_gene: TRBV7-2; d_gene: TRBD2; CDR3aa: ASSSKGTSGEDTQY
v_gene: TRBV7-2; d_gene: .; CDR3aa: ASSIAEINEQF
v_gene: TRBV6-2/TRBV6-3; d_gene: .; CDR3aa: ASSYGGSNTEAF
v_gene: TRBV7-8; d_gene: .; CDR3aa: ASSPQGLNYGYT
v_gene: TRBV7-8; d_gene: .; CDR3aa: ASSEASSYEQY
v_gene: TRBV12-3/TRBV12-4; d_gene: .; CDR3aa: ASSPLGFDSPLH
v_gene: TRBV19; d_gene: .; CDR3aa: ASSMEGMVNRNTEAF
v_gene: TRBV28; d_gene: .; CDR3aa: ASRGRLEVVGQPQH
v_gene: TRBV7-9; d_gene: TRBD1; CDR3aa: ASSGQGVTEAF
v_gene: TRBV7-2; d_gene: TRBD1; CDR3aa: ASSFRQGFPNNEQF
v_gene: TRBV7-9; d_gene: .; CDR3aa: ASSLKDVEQF
v_gene: TRBV23-1; d_gene: .; CDR3aa: AIVYEQY
v_gene: TRBV7-6; d_gene: .; CDR3aa: ASNRADMNTEAF